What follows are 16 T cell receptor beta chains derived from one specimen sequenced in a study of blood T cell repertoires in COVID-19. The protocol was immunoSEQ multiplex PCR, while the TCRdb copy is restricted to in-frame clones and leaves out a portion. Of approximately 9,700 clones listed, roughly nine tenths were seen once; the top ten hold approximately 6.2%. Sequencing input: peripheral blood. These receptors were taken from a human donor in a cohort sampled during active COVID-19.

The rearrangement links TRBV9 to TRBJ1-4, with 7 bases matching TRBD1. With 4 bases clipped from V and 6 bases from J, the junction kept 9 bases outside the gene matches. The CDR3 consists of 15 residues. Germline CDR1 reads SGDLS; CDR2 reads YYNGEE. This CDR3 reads CASSIRQGSHEKLFF. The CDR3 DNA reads TGTGCCAGCAGCATACGACAGGGCTCACATGAAAAACTGTTTTTT.

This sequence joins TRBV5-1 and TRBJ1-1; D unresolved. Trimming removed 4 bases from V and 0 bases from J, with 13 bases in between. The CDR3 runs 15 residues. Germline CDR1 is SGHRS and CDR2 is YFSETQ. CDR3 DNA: TGCGCCAGCAGCCTCCGTGGCGGCGTGAACACTGAAGCTTTCTTT. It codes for CASSLRGGVNTEAFF.

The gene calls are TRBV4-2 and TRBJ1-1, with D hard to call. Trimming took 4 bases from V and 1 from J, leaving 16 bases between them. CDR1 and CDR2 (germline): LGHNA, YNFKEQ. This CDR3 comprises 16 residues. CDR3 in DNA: TGTGCCAGCAGCCCCCCTGGAAGGGCGGGGAACACTGAAGCTTTCTTT. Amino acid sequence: CASSPPGRAGNTEAFF.

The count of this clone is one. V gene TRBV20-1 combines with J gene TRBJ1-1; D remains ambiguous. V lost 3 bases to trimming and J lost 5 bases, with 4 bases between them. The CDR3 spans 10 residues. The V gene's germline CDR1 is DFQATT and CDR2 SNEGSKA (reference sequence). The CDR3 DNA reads TGCAGTGCTAGGCGGACTGAAGCTTTCTTT. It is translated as CSARRTEAFF.

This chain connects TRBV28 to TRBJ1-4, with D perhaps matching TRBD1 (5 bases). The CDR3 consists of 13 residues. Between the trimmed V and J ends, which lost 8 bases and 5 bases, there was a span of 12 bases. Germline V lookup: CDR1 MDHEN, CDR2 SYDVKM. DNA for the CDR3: TGTGCCAGCGACGGGGGAGAAAATGAAAAACTGTTTTTT. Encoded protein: CASDGGENEKLFF.

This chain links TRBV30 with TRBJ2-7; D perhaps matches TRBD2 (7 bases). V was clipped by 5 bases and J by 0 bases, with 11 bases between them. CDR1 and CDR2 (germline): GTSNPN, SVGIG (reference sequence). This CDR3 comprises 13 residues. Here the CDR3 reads CAWGGGGSYEQYF. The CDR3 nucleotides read TGTGCCTGGGGGGGCGGGGGCTCCTACGAGCAGTACTTC.

The CDR3 sequence is CAWNLQGSEQYF. The CDR3 nucleotides are TGTGCCTGGAACCTCCAGGGGAGCGAGCAGTACTTC. The chain employs TRBV30 and TRBJ2-7; D may be TRBD1 (6 bases). CDR1 GTSNPN and CDR2 SVGIG come from the germline V gene (reference sequence). V was shortened by 4 bases and J by 6 bases, with 13 bases between the two germline ends. The length of the CDR3 is 12 residues.

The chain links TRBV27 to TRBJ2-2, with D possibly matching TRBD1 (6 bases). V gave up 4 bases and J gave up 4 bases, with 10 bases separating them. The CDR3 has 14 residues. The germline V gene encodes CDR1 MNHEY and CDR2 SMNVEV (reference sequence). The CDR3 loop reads CASSYPGVTGELFF. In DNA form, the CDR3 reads TGTGCCAGCAGTTATCCAGGGGTCACCGGGGAGCTGTTTTTT.

This chain's CDR3 is CASSLGTGTGPYNEQFF. The DNA for the CDR3 is TGTGCCAGCAGCTTGGGTACCGGGACAGGGCCCTACAATGAGCAGTTCTTC. The chain carries TRBV5-6 and TRBJ2-1, with TRBD1 matching 9 bases. V trimming: 0 bases; J trimming: 2 bases; junction bases outside the gene matches: 6. Germline loops: CDR1 SGHDT, CDR2 YYEEEE. The CDR3 has 17 residues.

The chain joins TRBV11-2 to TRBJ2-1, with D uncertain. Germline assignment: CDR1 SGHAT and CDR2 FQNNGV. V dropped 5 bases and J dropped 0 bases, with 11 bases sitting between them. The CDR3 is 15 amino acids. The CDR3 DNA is TGTGCCAGCAGCCTCGAACTTAGCTCCTACAATGAGCAGTTCTTC. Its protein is CASSLELSSYNEQFF.

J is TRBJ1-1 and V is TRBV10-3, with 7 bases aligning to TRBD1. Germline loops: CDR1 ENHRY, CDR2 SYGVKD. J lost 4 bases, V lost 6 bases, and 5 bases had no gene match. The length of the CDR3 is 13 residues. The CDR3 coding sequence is TGTGCCATCAGCGGACAGGCTACCACTGAAGCTTTCTTT. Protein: CAISGQATTEAFF.

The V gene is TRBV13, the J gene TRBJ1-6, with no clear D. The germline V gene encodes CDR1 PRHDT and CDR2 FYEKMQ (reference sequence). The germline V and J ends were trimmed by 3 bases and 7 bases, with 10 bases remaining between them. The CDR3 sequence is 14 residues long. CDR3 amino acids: CASSFATGNSPLHF. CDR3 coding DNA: TGTGCCAGCAGCTTCGCCACGGGGAATTCACCCCTCCACTTT.

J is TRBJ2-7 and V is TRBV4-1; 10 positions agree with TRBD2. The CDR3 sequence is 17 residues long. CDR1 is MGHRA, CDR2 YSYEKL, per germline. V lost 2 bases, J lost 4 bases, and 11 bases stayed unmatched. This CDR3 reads CASSQPNSGGNNYEQYF. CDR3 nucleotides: TGCGCCAGCAGCCAACCGAATAGCGGGGGGAATAATTACGAGCAGTACTTC.

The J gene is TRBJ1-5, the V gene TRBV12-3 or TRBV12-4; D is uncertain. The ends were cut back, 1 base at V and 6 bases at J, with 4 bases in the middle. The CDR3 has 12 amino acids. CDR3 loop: CASSLGGQPQHF. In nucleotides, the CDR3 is TGTGCCAGCAGTTTAGGAGGTCAGCCCCAGCATTTT.

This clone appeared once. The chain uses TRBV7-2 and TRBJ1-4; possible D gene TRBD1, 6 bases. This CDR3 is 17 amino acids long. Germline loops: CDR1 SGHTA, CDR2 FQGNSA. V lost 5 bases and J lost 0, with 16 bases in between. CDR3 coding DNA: TGTGCCAGCAGCCCGAGGGGGACGGGCGCAACTAATGAAAAACTGTTTTTT. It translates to CASSPRGTGATNEKLFF.

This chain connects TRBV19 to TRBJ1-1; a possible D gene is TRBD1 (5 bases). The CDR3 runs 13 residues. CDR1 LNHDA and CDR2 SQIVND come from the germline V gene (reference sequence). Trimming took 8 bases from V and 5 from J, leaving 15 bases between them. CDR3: CASGQYLGTEAFF. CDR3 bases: TGTGCCAGTGGACAATATCTAGGGACTGAAGCTTTCTTT.